The source of this TCR beta chain is a study of shared clonotypes between healthy human individuals. The protocol was immunoSEQ multiplex PCR, while the TCRdb copy is restricted to in-frame clones and leaves out a portion. Among some 2,000,000 clones listed, approximately 96% were seen once. A remark on this clone: What it binds is not known.

Points from the study as a whole: The sole specimen, blood, was sampled, and tissue repertoires likely differ.

Germline V gives CDR1 MNHEY, CDR2 SMNVEV (reference sequence). The CDR3 consists of 13 residues. The V gene lost 2 bases and the J gene lost 7 bases, with 8 bases spanning the gap. The source material was naive CD4+ T cells sorted from blood. The subset here: CD45RA+ positively selected. The rearrangement joins TRBV27 to TRBJ1-4, with D possibly being TRBD1 (5 bases). This TCR derives from a man between 18 and 35 years old in good health. DNA for the CDR3: TGTGCCAGCAGTTTAGGGACCAGTGAAAAACTGTTTTTT. Translated: CASSLGTSEKLFF.